The entry below gives a single T cell receptor beta chain sequence along with its context. This sample is drawn from a study of blood T cell repertoires in COVID-19. This CDR3 region has 14 residues. The germline V gene has CDR1 MNHEY and CDR2 SVGAGI. The V and J ends lost 6 bases and 6 bases, in that order; junction bases with no gene match: 10. The protocol was immunoSEQ multiplex PCR, while the TCRdb copy is restricted to in-frame clones and leaves out a portion. The sample contains 150,000 to 200,000 clones, roughly 88% of which appear only once. In terms of age and location, participants ranged from about 18 to 89 years and lived in roughly 22 US areas.

Sequencing was performed on PBMCs or T cells enriched from blood (not recorded which). This chain connects TRBV6-5 to TRBJ2-7; 8 bases align to TRBD2. This clonotype was sampled from a woman aged 60-70 years who had recovered from COVID-19. CDR3 region: CASRTGGGPGEQYF. The CDR3, as DNA: TGTGCCAGCAGAACTGGCGGGGGGCCGGGCGAGCAGTACTTC.